The next 18 T cell receptor beta chains were all read from a single sample in a study of blood T cell repertoires in COVID-19. Measured with immunoSEQ multiplex PCR; TCRdb has only the in-frame clones, and not every one. The repertoire holds some 130,000 clones, with approximately 86% as singletons. The sequencing sample was made of peripheral blood. Receptors were obtained from a woman in her seventies with COVID-19, enrolled during active disease.

This sequence joins TRBV27 and TRBJ1-5; D is possibly TRBD1 (5 bases). Deletions cut 2 bases from V and 4 bases from J, with 12 bases between. In germline, CDR1 is MNHEY, CDR2 SMNVEV (reference sequence). The CDR3 covers 15 residues. The CDR3 reads CASSLGGWKNQPQHF. The CDR3 bases are TGTGCCAGCAGTTTAGGGGGGTGGAAAAATCAGCCCCAGCATTTT.

In its sample, this clone was seen once. V gene TRBV3-1 (or the pseudogene TRBV3-2) combines with J gene TRBJ2-1; TRBD2 agrees at 12 bases. The trim removed 4 bases at V and 7 bases at J, leaving 5 bases unmatched. The CDR3 covers 15 residues. Germline CDR1 is LGHDT and CDR2 is YNNKEL (reference sequence). CDR3 nucleotide sequence: TGTGCCAGCAGCCTAACTAGCGGGGGGCTGAATGAGCAGTTCTTC. Its protein is CASSLTSGGLNEQFF.

The V call is TRBV18, the J call TRBJ2-3; possible D gene TRBD1, 6 bases. CDR3 length: 12 amino acids. From germline, CDR1 is KGHSH and CDR2 LQKENI. V was trimmed by 0 bases and J by 9 bases, leaving 7 bases between them. CDR3 protein: CASSPPGGTQYF. DNA of the CDR3: TGTGCCAGCTCACCACCAGGGGGAACGCAGTATTTT.

V and J are TRBV27 and TRBJ1-1; D is perhaps TRBD1 (6 bases). With 3 bases removed from V and 5 bases from J, the gap between germline ends came to 16 bases. In germline, CDR1 is MNHEY, CDR2 SMNVEV (reference sequence). The CDR3 consists of 15 residues. The CDR3 here is CASSFATGWRTEAFF. CDR3 sequence (DNA): TGTGCCAGCAGTTTTGCAACAGGGTGGAGAACTGAAGCTTTCTTT.

The chain is built from TRBV6-5 and TRBJ1-2; 7 bases match TRBD1. CDR1 is MNHEY, CDR2 SVGAGI, per germline. There are 13 residues in the CDR3. The trim removed 6 bases at V and 8 bases at J, leaving 9 bases unmatched. CDR3 amino acids: CASRPPGQSGYTF. The CDR3 DNA sequence: TGTGCCAGCAGACCTCCGGGACAGAGCGGCTACACCTTC.

The gene calls are TRBV29-1 and TRBJ2-7; 10 bases match TRBD1. The CDR3 sequence is 13 residues long. V shed 5 bases and J 2 bases; nucleotides not matched to a gene: 3. Germline-derived CDR1 and CDR2 are SQVTM and ANQGSEA. CDR3 sequence: CSVSGTGAYEQYF. CDR3 nucleotide sequence: TGCAGCGTTTCCGGGACAGGGGCCTACGAGCAGTACTTC.

The CDR3 here is CASSAGSHGAYEQYF. The CDR3 DNA sequence: TGCGCCAGCAGCGCGGGGTCCCACGGAGCCTACGAGCAGTACTTC. The V call is TRBV5-1, the J call TRBJ2-7, with TRBD2 as a possible D gene (6 bases). This CDR3 comprises 15 residues. Deletions cut 4 bases from V and 2 bases from J, with 16 bases between. Germline V lookup: CDR1 SGHRS, CDR2 YFSETQ.

The chain has TRBV15 and TRBJ1-5; perhaps TRBD1 as D (6 bases). CDR1 is LNHNV and CDR2 is YYDKDF in the germline V gene (reference sequence). This CDR3 contains 15 residues. The V and J ends lost 4 bases and 4 bases respectively, with 14 bases between them. CDR3 coding DNA: TGTGCCACCAGCACAGCAGGGCAGGGGAATCAGCCCCAGCATTTT. It encodes CATSTAGQGNQPQHF.

The chain recombines TRBV19 with TRBJ2-5; the match to TRBD2 covers 12 bases. This CDR3 has 17 residues. V was clipped by 3 bases and J by 0 bases; unmatched bases: 5. Germline assignment: CDR1 LNHDA and CDR2 SQIVND (reference sequence). CDR3 DNA sequence: TGTGCCAGTAGTATTAGACTAGCGGGGGCCTACCAAGAGACCCAGTACTTC. Amino acids: CASSIRLAGAYQETQYF.

The V and J genes are TRBV15 and TRBJ1-1, with no clear D. CDR3 length equals 11 residues. The V gene lost 8 bases and the J gene lost 8 bases, with 12 bases spanning the gap. Germline V gives CDR1 LNHNV, CDR2 YYDKDF (reference sequence). The DNA for the CDR3 is TGTGCCACCGCTAGGCGGGAGGAAGCTTTCTTT. This codes for CATARREEAFF.

The chain uses TRBV19 and TRBJ1-4; 8 bases map to TRBD1. Germline-derived CDR1 and CDR2 are LNHDA and SQIVND (reference sequence). There are 17 residues in the CDR3. With 5 bases clipped from V and 4 bases from J, the junction kept 12 bases outside the gene matches. CDR3 amino acids: CASSVWDRSGNNEKLFF. DNA for the CDR3: TGTGCCAGTAGTGTATGGGACAGGTCGGGGAATAATGAAAAACTGTTTTTT.

This clone was seen only a few times. This CDR3 is missing its conserved last phenylalanine or tryptophan, likely due to a read error. It is unclear where the CDR3 begins or ends on the DNA, so no DNA is shown, and the CDR3 is as TCRdb lists it. V usage is TRBV6-1 and J usage is TRBJ1-2; the D segment call TRBD1 is taken from the table without a DNA check. Both ends counted, the CDR3 spans 15 residues. The germline V gene has CDR1 MNHNS and CDR2 SASEGT. The CDR3 protein is CASSDQSGTGLWKGV.

The chain couples TRBV6-5 to TRBJ2-4; 9 bases align to TRBD1. The CDR3 is 12 residues long. CDR1 MNHEY and CDR2 SVGAGI come from the germline V gene. The junction had 2 bases not matched to a gene; V was cut back by 8 bases and J by 6 bases. This CDR3 reads CASEQGANIQYF. In DNA form, the CDR3 reads TGTGCCAGCGAACAGGGGGCAAACATTCAGTACTTC.

V and J are TRBV19 and TRBJ1-1; D perhaps matches TRBD1 (6 bases). Trimming pared 6 bases from V and 4 bases from J, leaving 12 bases between. Germline CDR1 LNHDA, CDR2 SQIVND (reference sequence). CDR3 size: 13 residues. The CDR3: CASRPQGFTEAFF. The CDR3 nucleotides read TGTGCCAGTAGACCTCAGGGGTTCACTGAAGCTTTCTTT.

The genes are TRBV6-5 and TRBJ1-3; 8 nucleotides line up with TRBD1. V dropped 6 bases and J dropped 5; count of bases not matched to a gene: 6. Germline-derived CDR1 and CDR2 are MNHEY and SVGAGI. The CDR3 has 14 amino acids. CDR3 sequence: CASRTGTGRNTIYF. The DNA of the CDR3 is TGTGCCAGCAGAACCGGGACAGGCAGAAACACCATATATTTT.

The genes are TRBV3-1 (or the pseudogene TRBV3-2) and TRBJ1-6; D call uncertain. The CDR3 totals 16 residues. Per germline, CDR1 LGHDT and CDR2 YNNKEL (reference sequence). V lost 6 bases and J lost 9, with 21 bases in between. The CDR3 DNA is TGTGCCAGCAGTGTTGGGCCCGCCGATGAAGGTTCACCCCTCCACTTT. The encoded protein is CASSVGPADEGSPLHF.

The chain combines TRBV9 with TRBJ2-3, with 7 positions matching TRBD2. This CDR3 has 16 residues. Germline-derived CDR1 and CDR2 are SGDLS and YYNGEE. V dropped 0 bases and J dropped 1; count of bases not matched to a gene: 5. The CDR3 reads CASSVVGRGGTDTQYF. For the CDR3, the DNA is TGTGCCAGCAGCGTAGTAGGTCGGGGGGGCACAGATACGCAGTATTTT.

The chain carries TRBV11-3 and TRBJ1-6; D unclear. Per germline, CDR1 SGHNT and CDR2 YENEEA. CDR3 length equals 14 residues. Trimming left V 2 bases short and J 7 bases short, with 9 bases between. CDR3 DNA sequence: TGTGCCAGCAGCTTAAGGCCGGAGAATTCACCCCTCCACTTT. It codes for CASSLRPENSPLHF. The full variable domain, its missing parts supplied by reference TRBV11-3 and TRBJ1-6, is EAGVVQSPRYKIIEKKQPVAFWCNPISGHNTLYWYLQNLGQGPELLIRYENEEAVDDSQLPKDRFSAERLKGVDSTLKIQPAELGDSAVYLCASSLRPENSPLHFGNGTRLTVT.